Below, 8 T cell receptor beta chains from the same sample are listed, as sequenced in a study of blood T cell repertoires in COVID-19. Repertoires were generated with immunoSEQ multiplex PCR, while TCRdb's copy carries only in-frame clones and drops some. The sample has about 240,000 clones, roughly 91% seen once. The source material was peripheral blood. The receptors derive from a woman between 35 and 50 years old who had recovered from COVID-19.

The sample holds a few counts of this clone. The junction shows a germline mismatch at one end, possibly a read error. The J gene is TRBJ2-1, the V gene TRBV6-5; TRBD1 matches at 8 bases. Germline V gene lookup returns CDR1 MNHEY and CDR2 SVGAGI. The CDR3 has 12 amino acids. The DNA of the CDR3 is TGTGCCACCTGGGGAGCAGGGGGCCCCCCGCTCTTC. Protein product: CATWGAGGPPLF.

The chain employs TRBV7-2 and TRBJ1-6; the D is unclear. V gave up 6 bases and J gave up 0 bases, with 6 bases separating them. Germline-derived CDR1 and CDR2 are SGHTA and FQGNSA. This CDR3 spans 14 amino acids. This CDR3 is CASRVGSYNSPLHF. The CDR3 DNA sequence: TGTGCCAGCAGGGTCGGCTCCTATAATTCACCCCTCCACTTT.

The chain is built from TRBV19 and TRBJ1-3; 8 bases align to TRBD1. Germline loops: CDR1 LNHDA, CDR2 SQIVND (reference sequence). The CDR3 contains 16 residues. J lost 0 bases, V lost 6 bases, and 7 bases had no gene match. As DNA, the CDR3 is TGTGCCAGTAGCCGGACAGGGACGCCCTCTGGAAACACCATATATTTT. The encoded protein is CASSRTGTPSGNTIYF.

On this clone: This sample includes further DNA sequences coding for the same CDR3. This chain connects TRBV7-2 to TRBJ1-1; a possible D gene is TRBD1 (5 bases). Germline assignment: CDR1 SGHTA and CDR2 FQGNSA. V gave up 1 base and J gave up 3 bases, with 9 bases separating them. This CDR3 contains 14 residues. The CDR3 DNA reads as TGTGCCAGCAGCTTAGGCCCCAGGGACACTGAAGCTTTCTTT. It is translated as CASSLGPRDTEAFF.

This clone was counted a single time. This chain connects TRBV5-1 to TRBJ1-4, with D maybe TRBD1 (5 bases). This CDR3 comprises 14 residues. The V gene's germline CDR1 is SGHRS and CDR2 YFSETQ. Trimming pared 7 bases from V and 4 bases from J, leaving 14 bases between. The CDR3 reads CASHAGGGNEKLFF. CDR3 nucleotide sequence: TGCGCCAGCCATGCGGGGGGTGGTAATGAAAAACTGTTTTTT. Drawing the rest from reference TRBV5-1 and TRBJ1-4, the complete variable domain is KAGVTQTPRYLIKTRGQQVTLSCSPISGHRSVSWYQQTPGQGLQFLFEYFSETQRNKGNFPGRFSGRQFSNSRSEMNVSTLELGDSALYLCASHAGGGNEKLFFGSGTQLSVL.

This chain connects TRBV6-5 to TRBJ2-2, with 7 bases matching TRBD1. V gave up 4 bases and J gave up 2 bases; unmatched junction bases: 7. Germline V gives CDR1 MNHEY, CDR2 SVGAGI. The CDR3 consists of 16 residues. The CDR3 loop is CASSLTWDSNTGELFF. Here the CDR3 DNA reads TGTGCCAGCAGTTTAACCTGGGACAGTAACACCGGGGAGCTGTTTTTT.

The rearrangement links TRBV27 to TRBJ1-1, with D unresolved. The CDR3 length is 14 residues. V was pared by 3 bases and J by 1 base, with 9 bases between. Germline V gene sequence: CDR1 MNHEY, CDR2 SMNVEV (reference sequence). CDR3 protein: CASSFGLTNTEAFF. For the CDR3, the DNA is TGTGCCAGCAGTTTTGGGCTTACGAACACTGAAGCTTTCTTT.

This chain joins TRBV25-1 and TRBJ2-4; 9 bases align to TRBD1. Germline assignment: CDR1 MGHDK and CDR2 SYGVNS. Trimming removed 6 bases from V and 4 bases from J; junction bases left unmatched: 16. The length of the CDR3 is 18 residues. DNA for the CDR3: TGTGCCAGCAGCGCCCCCCTCGGGACAGGGCGTCGTAAAAACATTCAGTACTTC. This sequence encodes CASSAPLGTGRRKNIQYF.